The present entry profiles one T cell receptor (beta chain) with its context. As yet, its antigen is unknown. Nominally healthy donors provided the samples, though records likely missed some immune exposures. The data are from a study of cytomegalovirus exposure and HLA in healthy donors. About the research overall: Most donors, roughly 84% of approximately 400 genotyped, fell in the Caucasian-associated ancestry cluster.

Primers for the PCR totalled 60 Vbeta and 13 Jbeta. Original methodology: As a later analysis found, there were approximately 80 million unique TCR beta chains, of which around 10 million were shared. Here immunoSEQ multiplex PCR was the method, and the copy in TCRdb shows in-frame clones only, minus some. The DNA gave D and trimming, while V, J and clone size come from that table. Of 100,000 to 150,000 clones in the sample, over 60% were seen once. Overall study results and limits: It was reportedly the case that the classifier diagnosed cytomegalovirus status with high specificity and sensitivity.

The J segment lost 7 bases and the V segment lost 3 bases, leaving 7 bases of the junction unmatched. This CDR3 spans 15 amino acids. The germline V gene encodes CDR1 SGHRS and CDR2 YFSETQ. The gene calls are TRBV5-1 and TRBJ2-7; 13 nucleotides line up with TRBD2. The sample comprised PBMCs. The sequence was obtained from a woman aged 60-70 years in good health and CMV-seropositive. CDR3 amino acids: CASSSGLAGPQEQYF. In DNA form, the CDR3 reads TGCGCCAGCAGCTCGGGACTAGCGGGACCTCAAGAGCAGTACTTC.